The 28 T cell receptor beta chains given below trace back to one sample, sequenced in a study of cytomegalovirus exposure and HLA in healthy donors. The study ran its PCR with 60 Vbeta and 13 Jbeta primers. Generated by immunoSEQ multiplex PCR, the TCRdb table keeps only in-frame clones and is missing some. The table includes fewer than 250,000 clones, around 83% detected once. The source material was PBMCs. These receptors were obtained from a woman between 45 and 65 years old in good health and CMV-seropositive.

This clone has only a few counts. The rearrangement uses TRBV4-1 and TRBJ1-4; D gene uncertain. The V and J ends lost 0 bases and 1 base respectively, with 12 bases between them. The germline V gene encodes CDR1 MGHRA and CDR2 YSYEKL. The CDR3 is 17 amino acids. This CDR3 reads CASSQEGRLLTNEKLFF. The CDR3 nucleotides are TGCGCCAGCAGCCAAGAGGGCAGGCTTTTAACTAATGAAAAACTGTTTTTT.

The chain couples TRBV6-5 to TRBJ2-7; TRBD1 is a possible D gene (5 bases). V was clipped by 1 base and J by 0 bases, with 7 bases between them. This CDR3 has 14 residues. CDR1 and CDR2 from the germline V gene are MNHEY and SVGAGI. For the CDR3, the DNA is TGTGCCAGCAGTTACTTCACAGGCTCCTACGAGCAGTACTTC. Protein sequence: CASSYFTGSYEQYF.

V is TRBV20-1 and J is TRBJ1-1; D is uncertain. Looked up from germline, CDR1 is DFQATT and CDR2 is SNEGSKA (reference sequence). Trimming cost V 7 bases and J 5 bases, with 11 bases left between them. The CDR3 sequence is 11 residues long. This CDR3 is CSVNLVTEAFF. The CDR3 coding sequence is TGCAGTGTAAATTTAGTTACTGAAGCTTTCTTT.

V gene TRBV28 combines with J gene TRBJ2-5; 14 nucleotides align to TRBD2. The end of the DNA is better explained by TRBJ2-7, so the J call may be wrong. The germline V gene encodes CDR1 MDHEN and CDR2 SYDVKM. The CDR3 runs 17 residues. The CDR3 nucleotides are TGTGCCAGCAGTCCCGGACTAGCGGGGGGCATCTCCTACGAGCAGTACTTC. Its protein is CASSPGLAGGISYEQYF.

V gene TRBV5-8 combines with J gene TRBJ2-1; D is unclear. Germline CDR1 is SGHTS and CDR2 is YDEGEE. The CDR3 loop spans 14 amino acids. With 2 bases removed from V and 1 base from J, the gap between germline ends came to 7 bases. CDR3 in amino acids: CASSFSGSYNEQFF. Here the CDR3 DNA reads TGTGCCAGCAGCTTCTCAGGTTCCTACAATGAGCAGTTCTTC.

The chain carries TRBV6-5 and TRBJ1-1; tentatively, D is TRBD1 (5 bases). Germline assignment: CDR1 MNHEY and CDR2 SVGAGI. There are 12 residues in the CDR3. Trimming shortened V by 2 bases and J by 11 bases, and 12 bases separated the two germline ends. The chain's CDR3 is CASSYVGGGAFF. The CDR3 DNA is TGTGCCAGCAGTTACGTCGGTGGGGGGGCTTTCTTT.

CDR3 sequence: CASSPRATSGNTIYF. The CDR3 DNA reads TGTGCCAGCTCACCAAGAGCCACCTCTGGAAACACCATATATTTT. The gene calls are TRBV18 and TRBJ1-3; D is unresolved. CDR1 is KGHSH and CDR2 is LQKENI in the germline V gene. Trimming removed 2 bases from V and 0 bases from J, with 8 bases in between. The CDR3 loop spans 15 amino acids.

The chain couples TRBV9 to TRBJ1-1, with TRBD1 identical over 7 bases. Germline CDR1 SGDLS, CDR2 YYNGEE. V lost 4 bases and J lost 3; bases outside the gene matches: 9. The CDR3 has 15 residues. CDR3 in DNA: TGTGCCAGCAGCTTGGGAGACAGGGAGGACACTGAAGCTTTCTTT. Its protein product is CASSLGDREDTEAFF.

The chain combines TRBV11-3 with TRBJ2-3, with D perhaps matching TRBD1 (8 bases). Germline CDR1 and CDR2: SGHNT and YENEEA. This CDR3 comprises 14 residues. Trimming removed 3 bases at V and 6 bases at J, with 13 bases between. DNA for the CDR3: TGTGCCAGCAGCTTCGGACAGGGAGGGGATACGCAGTATTTT. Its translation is CASSFGQGGDTQYF.

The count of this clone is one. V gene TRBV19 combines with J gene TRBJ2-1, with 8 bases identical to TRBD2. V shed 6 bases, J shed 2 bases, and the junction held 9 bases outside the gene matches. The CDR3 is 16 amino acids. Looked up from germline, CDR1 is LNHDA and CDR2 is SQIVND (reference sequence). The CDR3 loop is CASSPLAERPYNEQFF. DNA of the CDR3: TGTGCCAGTAGCCCACTAGCGGAGCGACCCTACAATGAGCAGTTCTTC.

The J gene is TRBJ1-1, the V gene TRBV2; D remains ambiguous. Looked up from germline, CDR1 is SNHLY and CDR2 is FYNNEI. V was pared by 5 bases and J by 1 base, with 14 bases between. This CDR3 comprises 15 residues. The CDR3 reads CASSLSNLPNTEAFF. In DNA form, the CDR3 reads TGTGCCAGCAGTTTATCTAATTTACCGAACACTGAAGCTTTCTTT.

The CDR3: CASSLNGGAYGYTF. CDR3 nucleotides: TGTGCCAGCAGTTTAAATGGAGGGGCCTATGGCTACACCTTC. The V gene is TRBV28, the J gene TRBJ1-2, with D possibly matching TRBD1 (5 bases). Looked up from germline, CDR1 is MDHEN and CDR2 is SYDVKM. The CDR3 length is 14 residues. Trimming stripped 2 bases from V and 4 bases from J, with 11 bases between.

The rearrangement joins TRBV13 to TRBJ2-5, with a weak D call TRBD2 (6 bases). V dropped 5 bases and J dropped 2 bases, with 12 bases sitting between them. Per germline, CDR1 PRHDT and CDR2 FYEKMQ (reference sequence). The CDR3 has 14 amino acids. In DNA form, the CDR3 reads TGTGCCAGCAGCACCTCCCTAGCGCAAGAGACCCAGTACTTC. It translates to CASSTSLAQETQYF.

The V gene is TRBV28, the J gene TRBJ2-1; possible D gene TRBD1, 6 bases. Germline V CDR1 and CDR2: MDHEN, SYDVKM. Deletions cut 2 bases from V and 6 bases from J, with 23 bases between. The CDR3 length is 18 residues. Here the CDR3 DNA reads TGTGCCAGCAGTTTAACGATTGGGGGCGGGCTACGGGCCAATGAGCAGTTCTTC. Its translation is CASSLTIGGGLRANEQFF.

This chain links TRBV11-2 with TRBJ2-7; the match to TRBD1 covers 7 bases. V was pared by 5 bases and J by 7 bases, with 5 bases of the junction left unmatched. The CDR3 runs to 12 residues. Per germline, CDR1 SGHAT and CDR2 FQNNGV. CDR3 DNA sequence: TGTGCCAGCAGCCCCCCACAGGGGGAGCAGTACTTC. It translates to CASSPPQGEQYF.

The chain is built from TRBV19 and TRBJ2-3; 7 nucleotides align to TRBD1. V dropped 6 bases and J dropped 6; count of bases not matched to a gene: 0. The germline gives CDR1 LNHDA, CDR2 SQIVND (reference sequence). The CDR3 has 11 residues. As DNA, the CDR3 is TGTGCCAGTAGCAGGGGGGATACGCAGTATTTT. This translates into CASSRGDTQYF.

The CDR3 spells CASSLKQGPGTQYF. CDR3 nucleotides: TGCGCCAGCAGCCTTAAACAGGGCCCCGGTACGCAGTATTTT. This chain joins TRBV5-1 and TRBJ2-3, with D possibly TRBD1 on 6 matching bases. CDR3 length equals 14 residues. Between the trimmed V and J ends, which lost 4 bases and 8 bases, there was a span of 17 bases. CDR1 is SGHRS, CDR2 YFSETQ, per germline.

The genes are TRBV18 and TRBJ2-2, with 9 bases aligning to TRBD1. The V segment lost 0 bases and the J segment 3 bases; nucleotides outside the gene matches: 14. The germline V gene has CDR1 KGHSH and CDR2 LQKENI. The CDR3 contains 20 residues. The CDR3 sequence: CASSPPVWDRVRGDTGELFF. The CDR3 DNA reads TGTGCCAGCTCACCACCGGTCTGGGACAGGGTCCGGGGTGACACCGGGGAGCTGTTTTTT.

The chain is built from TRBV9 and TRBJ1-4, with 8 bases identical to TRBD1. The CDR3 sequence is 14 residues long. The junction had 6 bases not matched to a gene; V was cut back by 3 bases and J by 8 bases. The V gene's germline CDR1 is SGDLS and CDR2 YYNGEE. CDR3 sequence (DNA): TGTGCCAGCAGCGGGACAGGGTCGGGGGAAAAACTGTTTTTT. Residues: CASSGTGSGEKLFF.

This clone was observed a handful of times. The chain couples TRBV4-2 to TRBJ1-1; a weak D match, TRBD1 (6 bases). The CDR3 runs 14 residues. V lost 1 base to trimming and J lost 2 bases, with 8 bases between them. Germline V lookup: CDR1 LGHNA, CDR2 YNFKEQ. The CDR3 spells CASSQGQVNTEAFF. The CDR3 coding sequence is TGTGCCAGCAGCCAAGGACAGGTAAACACTGAAGCTTTCTTT.

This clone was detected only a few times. Written as DNA, the CDR3 is TGTGCCAGCAGAAGGGGGACAGCTCCTAACACCATATATTTT. Protein sequence: CASRRGTAPNTIYF. This chain connects TRBV6-1 to TRBJ1-3; TRBD1 agrees at 7 bases. J lost 7 bases, V lost 6 bases, and 9 bases had no gene match. This CDR3 has 14 amino acids. Germline CDR1 MNHNS, CDR2 SASEGT.

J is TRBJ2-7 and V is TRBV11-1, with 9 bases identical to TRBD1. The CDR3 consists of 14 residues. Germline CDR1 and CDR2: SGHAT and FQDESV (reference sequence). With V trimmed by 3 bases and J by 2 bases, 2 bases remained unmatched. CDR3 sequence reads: CASSFGQGTYEQYF. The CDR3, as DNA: TGTGCCAGCAGCTTCGGACAGGGGACCTACGAGCAGTACTTC. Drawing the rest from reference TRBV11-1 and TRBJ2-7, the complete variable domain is EAEVAQSPRYKITEKSQAVAFWCDPISGHATLYWYRQILGQGPELLVQFQDESVVDDSQLPKDRFSAERLKGVDSTLKIQPAELGDSAMYLCASSFGQGTYEQYFGPGTRLTVT.

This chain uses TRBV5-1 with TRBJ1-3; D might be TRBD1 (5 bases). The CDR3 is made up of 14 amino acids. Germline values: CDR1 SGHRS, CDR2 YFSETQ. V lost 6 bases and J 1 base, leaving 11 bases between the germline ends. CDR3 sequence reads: CASTRGGSGNTIYF. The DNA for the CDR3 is TGCGCCAGCACCCGCGGGGGGTCTGGAAACACCATATATTTT.

This CDR3 is CASTPMGAPHTDTQYF. The CDR3 bases are TGTGCCAGCACTCCCATGGGGGCACCTCACACAGATACGCAGTATTTT. The genes are TRBV28 and TRBJ2-3, with D possibly TRBD1 on 6 matching bases. The ends were cut back, 7 bases at V and 2 bases at J, with 19 bases in the middle. This CDR3 has 16 amino acids. Looked up from germline, CDR1 is MDHEN and CDR2 is SYDVKM.

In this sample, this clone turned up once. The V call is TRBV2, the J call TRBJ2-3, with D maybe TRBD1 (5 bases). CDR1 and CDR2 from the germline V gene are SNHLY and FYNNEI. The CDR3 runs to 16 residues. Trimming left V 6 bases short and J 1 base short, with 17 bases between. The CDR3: CASSDRTTGGTDTQYF. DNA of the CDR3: TGTGCCAGCAGCGATAGAACAACAGGAGGCACAGATACGCAGTATTTT.

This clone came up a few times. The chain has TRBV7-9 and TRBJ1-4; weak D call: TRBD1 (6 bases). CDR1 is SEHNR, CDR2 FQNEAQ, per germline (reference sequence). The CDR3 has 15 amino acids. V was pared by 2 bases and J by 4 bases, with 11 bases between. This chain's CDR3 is CASSLSGHLNEKLFF. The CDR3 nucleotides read TGTGCCAGCAGCTTATCGGGACACCTTAATGAAAAACTGTTTTTT.

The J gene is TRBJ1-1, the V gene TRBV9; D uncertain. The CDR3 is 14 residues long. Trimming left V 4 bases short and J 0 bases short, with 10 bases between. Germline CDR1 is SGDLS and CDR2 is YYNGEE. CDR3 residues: CASSPLLLNTEAFF. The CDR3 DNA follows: TGTGCCAGCAGCCCCCTCCTCCTGAACACTGAAGCTTTCTTT.

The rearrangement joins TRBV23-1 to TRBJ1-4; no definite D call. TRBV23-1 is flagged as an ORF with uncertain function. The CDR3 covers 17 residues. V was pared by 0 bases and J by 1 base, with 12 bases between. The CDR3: CASSQSGRAETNEKLFF. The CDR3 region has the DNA TGCGCCAGCAGTCAATCAGGGAGGGCGGAAACTAATGAAAAACTGTTTTTT.